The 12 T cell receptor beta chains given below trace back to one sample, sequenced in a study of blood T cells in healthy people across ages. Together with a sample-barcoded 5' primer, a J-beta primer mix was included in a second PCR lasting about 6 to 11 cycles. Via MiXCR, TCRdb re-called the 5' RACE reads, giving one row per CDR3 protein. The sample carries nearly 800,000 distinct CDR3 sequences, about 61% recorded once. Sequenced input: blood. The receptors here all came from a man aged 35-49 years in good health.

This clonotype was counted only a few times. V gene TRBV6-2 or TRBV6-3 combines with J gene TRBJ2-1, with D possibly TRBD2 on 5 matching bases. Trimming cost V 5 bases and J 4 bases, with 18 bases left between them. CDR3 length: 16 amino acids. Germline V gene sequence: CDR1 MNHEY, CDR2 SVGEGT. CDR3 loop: CASSPRGSNLYNEQFF. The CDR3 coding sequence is TGTGCCAGCAGTCCCCGGGGTAGCAATCTTTACAATGAGCAGTTCTTC.

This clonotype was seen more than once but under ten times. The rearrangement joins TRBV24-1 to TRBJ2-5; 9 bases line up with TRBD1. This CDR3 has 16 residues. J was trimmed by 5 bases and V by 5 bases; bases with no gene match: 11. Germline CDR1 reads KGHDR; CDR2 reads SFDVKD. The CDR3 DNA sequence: TGTGCCACCAGTGGGCCGGGACAGGGAGGACCTGAGACCCAGTACTTC. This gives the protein CATSGPGQGGPETQYF.

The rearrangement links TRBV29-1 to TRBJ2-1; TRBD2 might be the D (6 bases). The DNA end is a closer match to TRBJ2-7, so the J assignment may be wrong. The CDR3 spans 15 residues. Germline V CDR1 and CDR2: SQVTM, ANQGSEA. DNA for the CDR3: TGCAGCGTTGAGCGGGACGCGAGCTCCTACAATGAGCAGTACTTC. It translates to CSVERDASSYNEQYF.

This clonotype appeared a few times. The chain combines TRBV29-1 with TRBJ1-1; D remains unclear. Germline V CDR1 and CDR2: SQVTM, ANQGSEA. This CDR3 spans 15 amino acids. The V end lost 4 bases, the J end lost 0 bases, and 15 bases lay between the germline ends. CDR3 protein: CSVAPRGAMNTEAFF. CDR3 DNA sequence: TGCAGCGTTGCCCCCCGGGGAGCCATGAACACTGAAGCTTTCTTT.

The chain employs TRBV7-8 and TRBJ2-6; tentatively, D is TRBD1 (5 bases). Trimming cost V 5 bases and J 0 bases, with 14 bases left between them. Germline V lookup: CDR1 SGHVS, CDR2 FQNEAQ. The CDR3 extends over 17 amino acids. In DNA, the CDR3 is TGTGCCAGCAGCAAAGGACACCGGAGCTCTGGGGCCAACGTCCTGACTTTC. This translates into CASSKGHRSSGANVLTF.

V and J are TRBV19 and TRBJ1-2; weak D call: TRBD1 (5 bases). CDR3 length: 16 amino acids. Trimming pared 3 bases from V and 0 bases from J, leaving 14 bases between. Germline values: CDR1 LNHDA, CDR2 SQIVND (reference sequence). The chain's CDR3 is CASSMPVQGANYGYTF. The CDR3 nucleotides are TGTGCCAGTAGTATGCCAGTCCAGGGAGCTAACTATGGCTACACCTTC.

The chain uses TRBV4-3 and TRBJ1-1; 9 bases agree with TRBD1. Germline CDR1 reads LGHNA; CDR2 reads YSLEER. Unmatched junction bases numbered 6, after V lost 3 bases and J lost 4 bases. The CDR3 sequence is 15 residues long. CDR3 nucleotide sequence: TGCGCCAGCAGCCAGCGATACAGGGGGCGCACTGAAGCTTTCTTT. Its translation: CASSQRYRGRTEAFF.

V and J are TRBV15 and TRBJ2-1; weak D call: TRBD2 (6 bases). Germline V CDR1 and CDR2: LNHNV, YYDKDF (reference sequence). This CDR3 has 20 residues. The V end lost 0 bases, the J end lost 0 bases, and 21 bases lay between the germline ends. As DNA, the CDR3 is TGTGCCACCAGCAGAGATGTACGATCTGAGGGCGGGGACTCCTACAATGAGCAGTTCTTC. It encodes CATSRDVRSEGGDSYNEQFF. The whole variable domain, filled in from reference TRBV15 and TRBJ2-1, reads DAMVIQNPRYQVTQFGKPVTLSCSQTLNHNVMYWYQQKSSQAPKLLFHYYDKDFNNEADTPDNFQSRRPNTSFCFLDIRSPGLGDTAMYLCATSRDVRSEGGDSYNEQFFGPGTRLTVL.

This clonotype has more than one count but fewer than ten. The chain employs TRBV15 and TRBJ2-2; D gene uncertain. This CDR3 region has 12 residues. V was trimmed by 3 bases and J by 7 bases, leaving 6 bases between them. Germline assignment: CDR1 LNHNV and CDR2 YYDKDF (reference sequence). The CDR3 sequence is CATSRENGELFF. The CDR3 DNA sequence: TGTGCCACCAGCAGGGAAAACGGGGAGCTGTTTTTT.

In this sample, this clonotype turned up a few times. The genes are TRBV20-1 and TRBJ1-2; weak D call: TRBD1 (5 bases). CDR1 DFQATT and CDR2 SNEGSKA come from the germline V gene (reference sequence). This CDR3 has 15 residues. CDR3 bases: TGCAGGGTTATCACCGGGACTGGAGCTAACTATGGCTACACCTTC. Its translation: CRVITGTGANYGYTF.

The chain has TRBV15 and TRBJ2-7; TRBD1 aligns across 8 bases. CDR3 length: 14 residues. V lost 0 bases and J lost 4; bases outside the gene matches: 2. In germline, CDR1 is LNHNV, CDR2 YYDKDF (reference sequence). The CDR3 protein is CATSRDRGLYEQYF. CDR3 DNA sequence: TGTGCCACCAGCAGAGACAGGGGGCTGTACGAGCAGTACTTC.

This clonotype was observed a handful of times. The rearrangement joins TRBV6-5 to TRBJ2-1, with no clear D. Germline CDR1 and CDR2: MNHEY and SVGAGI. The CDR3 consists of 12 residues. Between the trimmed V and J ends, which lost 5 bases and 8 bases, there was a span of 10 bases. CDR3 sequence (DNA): TGTGCCAGCAGTGCAGGTTTGGATGAGCAGTTCTTC. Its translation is CASSAGLDEQFF.